This T cell receptor (beta chain) was captured by sequencing in a study of T cells in Graves' hyperthyroidism and ophthalmopathy. At the level of the study: Blood was drawn when the patient was first diagnosed and still untreated. Overall study findings and caveats: The model forecast ophthalmopathy, anticipating it by a median roughly 6 months before onset.

Fresh peripheral blood, 10 ml, was the source of the PBMCs. Using RNA transcripts as the source, TCR beta CDR3 regions were amplified. During a first-round RT-PCR of the TCR CDR3, the HTBI primer set was used. TCRdb re-called the multiplex PCR reads through MiXCR, storing one row per CDR3 protein. The repertoire holds some 270,000 distinct CDR3 sequences, with about an eighth as singletons. CDR3 length: 14 residues. V trimming: 0 bases; J trimming: 3 bases; junction bases outside the gene matches: 1. Germline CDR1 is SEHNR and CDR2 is FQNEAQ (reference sequence). This clonotype was detected many times. Antigen specificity is unknown.

The genes are TRBV7-9 and TRBJ2-5; 7 nucleotides line up with TRBD2. The sequence was collected from a woman in her twenties or thirties with Graves' hyperthyroidism that later progressed to Graves' ophthalmopathy. Material: blood. The CDR3 loop reads CASSLAGGKETQYF. CDR3 DNA sequence: TGTGCCAGCAGCTTAGCGGGAGGGAAAGAGACCCAGTACTTC.